This T cell receptor beta chain was sequenced during a study of T cells in tumors after PD-1 blockade. Overall study context: On average, peripheral blood gave about 120,000 TCR templates and 35,000 to 40,000 unique clonotypes. Study-wide points: Peripheral recruitment is suggested, as some novel exhausted tumor clones were in pre-treatment blood.

The CDR3 length is 15 residues. CDR1 is MNHNY and CDR2 is SVGAGI in the germline V gene (reference sequence). V shed 6 bases and J 1 base; nucleotides not matched to a gene: 4. Clones were sequenced by immunoSEQ multiplex PCR, and TCRdb holds only the in-frame ones, with some missing. The sample lists some 25,000 clones; 82% were seen once. As regards this clone: Its cognate antigen is unknown.

This sequence joins TRBV6-6 and TRBJ1-3, with 9 bases identical to TRBD1. The specimen was PBMCs, collected after anti-PD-1 treatment. The sequence came from a human donor with basal cell carcinoma. CDR3 nucleotides: TGTGCCAGCAGAAGCGGGACAGGGTCTGGAAACACCATATATTTT. This encodes CASRSGTGSGNTIYF.